This TCR beta chain was observed in a study of PD-1 blockade in classical Hodgkin lymphoma. CDR3 length: 13 residues. The V gene's germline CDR1 is SQVTM and CDR2 ANQGSEA. V gave up 5 bases and J gave up 2 bases, with 12 bases separating them. As to time point: cycle 4 day 1 (C4D1), after 5 to 7 weeks of nivolumab. All trial patients relapsed after autologous stem cell transplantation. The repertoire was sequenced with immunoSEQ multiplex PCR; TCRdb's copy has only in-frame clones and lacks some. The top ten hold roughly 2% of the sample, which has fewer than 100,000 clones, roughly 91% seen once. The starting material was peripheral blood mononuclear cells (PBMCs), obtained before the fourth cycle of nivolumab. The receptor's source is a human donor with classical Hodgkin lymphoma. The chain joins TRBV29-1 to TRBJ1-2, with D hard to call. CDR3 residues: CSVPTGGNYGYTF. CDR3 bases: TGCAGCGTTCCAACGGGAGGGAACTATGGCTACACCTTC.